This T cell receptor beta chain was captured in a study of TIL therapy for anti-PD-1-resistant metastatic lung cancer. Study summary: Tumors were harvested before any PD-1/PD-L1 blockade.

Of note for this clone: What it binds is unknown.

Study outcomes and limitations: Infused TIL clonotypes partially replaced the baseline blood repertoire, then decayed over months.

The germline V and J ends were trimmed by 4 bases and 0 bases, with 10 bases remaining between them. CDR3 size: 14 residues. The germline gives CDR1 SNHLY, CDR2 FYNNEI. This was the immunoSEQ v3 assay. This table comes from immunoSEQ multiplex PCR, and its TCRdb copy is limited to in-frame clones, with some not included. The sample has 16,000 or so clones; roughly 70% are singletons. As to time point: pre-treatment sample, taken before nivolumab and TIL therapy. The chain employs TRBV2 and TRBJ2-7; D not resolved. The starting material was blood, obtained at baseline. The sequence derives from a person aged 25-80 years with non-small cell lung cancer. The CDR3 sequence is CASSASEGSYEQYF. The CDR3 coding sequence is TGTGCCAGCAGTGCGTCAGAAGGCTCCTACGAGCAGTACTTC.